The 20 T cell receptor beta chains given below trace back to one sample, sequenced in a study of T cells in Graves' hyperthyroidism and ophthalmopathy. RNA transcripts served as the template for amplifying TCR beta CDR3 regions. RT-PCR in the first round (using the HTBI primer set) targeted the TCR CDR3. TCRdb re-analysed the multiplex PCR reads in MiXCR, keeping a single row per CDR3 protein. The sample lists 500,000 or so distinct CDR3 sequences, roughly 15% occurring once. The sequencing input was blood. Receptors were obtained from a woman aged 18-29 years with Graves' ophthalmopathy.

This clonotype was recorded many times. The rearrangement joins TRBV4-1 to TRBJ1-1; a possible D gene is TRBD1 (5 bases). V was pared by 1 base and J by 8 bases, with 23 bases between. Germline V gene sequence: CDR1 MGHRA, CDR2 YSYEKL. The CDR3 sequence is 17 residues long. The chain's CDR3 is CASSQVYLGRRGTEAFF. CDR3 nucleotides: TGCGCCAGCAGCCAAGTTTACCTGGGGCGAAGGGGTACCGAAGCTTTCTTT.

The sample holds many counts of this clonotype. The chain employs TRBV28 and TRBJ1-1; no clear D. There are 12 residues in the CDR3. The germline gives CDR1 MDHEN, CDR2 SYDVKM. V dropped 3 bases and J dropped 7 bases, with 9 bases sitting between them. The CDR3 region has the DNA TGTGCCAGCAGTTTCGGGTACGGTGAAGCTTTCTTT. It codes for CASSFGYGEAFF.

This chain uses TRBV20-1 with TRBJ1-1; D is uncertain. The V end lost 0 bases, the J end lost 5 bases, and 4 bases lay between the germline ends. This CDR3 spans 11 amino acids. Germline assignment: CDR1 DFQATT and CDR2 SNEGSKA (reference sequence). CDR3 residues: CSARDRTEAFF. The CDR3 nucleotides read TGCAGTGCTAGAGATAGGACTGAAGCTTTCTTT.

This clonotype was seen repeatedly, ten times or more. The rearrangement joins TRBV13 to TRBJ1-1; D gene unclear. This CDR3 region has 15 residues. V lost 6 bases and J lost 0, with 14 bases in between. Germline CDR1 is PRHDT and CDR2 is FYEKMQ (reference sequence). Here the CDR3 DNA reads TGTGCCAGCAGACGCACAGCGAATATGAACACTGAAGCTTTCTTT. Amino acids: CASRRTANMNTEAFF.

This clonotype was seen ten or more times. The V call is TRBV6-1, the J call TRBJ2-2; TRBD2 matches 9 bases. V lost 4 bases, J lost 0 bases, and 6 bases stayed unmatched. This CDR3 is 17 amino acids long. Germline values: CDR1 MNHNS, CDR2 SASEGT. CDR3 sequence: CASSVSSGITNTGELFF. The CDR3 nucleotides read TGTGCCAGCAGTGTTTCTAGCGGGATCACGAACACCGGGGAGCTGTTTTTT.

This clonotype was recorded many times. This chain connects TRBV7-2 to TRBJ2-3; TRBD2 matches at 7 bases. CDR3 length equals 16 residues. Per germline, CDR1 SGHTA and CDR2 FQGNSA. V trimming: 8 bases; J trimming: 4 bases; junction bases outside the gene matches: 15. CDR3 DNA sequence: TGTGCCAGCTTGATCACAGCGGGACTTTCCTCAGATACGCAGTATTTT. Translating it yields CASLITAGLSSDTQYF. Full variable domain (rest looked up from reference TRBV7-2 and TRBJ2-3): GAGVSQSPSNKVTEKGKDVELRCDPISGHTALYWYRQSLGQGLEFLIYFQGNSAPDKSGLPSDRFSAERTGGSVSTLTIQRTQQEDSAVYLCASLITAGLSSDTQYFGPGTRLTVL.

This clonotype was recorded many times. The CDR3 sequence is CAWSIGQQAFF. Here the CDR3 DNA reads TGTGCCTGGAGTATTGGGCAACAAGCTTTCTTT. V gene TRBV30 combines with J gene TRBJ1-1; D uncertain. The length of the CDR3 is 11 residues. CDR1 and CDR2 from the germline V gene are GTSNPN and SVGIG (reference sequence). Between the trimmed V and J ends, which lost 2 bases and 9 bases, there was a span of 10 bases.

This clonotype was seen repeatedly, ten times or more. V gene TRBV5-1 combines with J gene TRBJ1-2; possibly TRBD1 for D (5 bases). The V and J ends lost 0 bases and 0 bases respectively, with 9 bases between them. Germline V gene data show CDR1 as SGHRS and CDR2 as YFSETQ. CDR3 length: 15 amino acids. This CDR3 reads CASSLGTQPNYGYTF. CDR3 DNA: TGCGCCAGCAGCTTGGGGACACAACCTAACTATGGCTACACCTTC.

The V gene is TRBV12-3 or TRBV12-4, the J gene TRBJ2-1; D unclear. The last part of the DNA fits TRBJ2-7 better; the J call may be wrong. The CDR3 sequence is 12 residues long. As DNA, the CDR3 is TGTGCCAGCAGTTTAGCCTCCAATGAGCAGTACTTC. This gives the protein CASSLASNEQYF.

This chain joins TRBV5-6 and TRBJ2-7; 7 bases align to TRBD1. The CDR3 sequence is 14 residues long. V gave up 5 bases and J gave up 5 bases; unmatched junction bases: 10. Germline V gene data show CDR1 as SGHDT and CDR2 as YYEEEE. The DNA of the CDR3 is TGTGCCAGCAGATTCGGACAGGAGGCCCACGAGCAGTACTTC. This sequence encodes CASRFGQEAHEQYF.

The V call is TRBV4-1, the J call TRBJ1-1; D call uncertain. There are 17 residues in the CDR3. Per germline, CDR1 MGHRA and CDR2 YSYEKL. V was trimmed by 5 bases and J by 0 bases, leaving 19 bases between them. The CDR3 nucleotides are TGCGCCAGCAGCTCAACCGCAGCAGGTACGATGAACACTGAAGCTTTCTTT. It translates to CASSSTAAGTMNTEAFF.

This clonotype was detected ten times or more. This chain links TRBV10-3 with TRBJ1-1; D remains unclear. From germline, CDR1 is ENHRY and CDR2 SYGVKD. This CDR3 has 14 residues. Trimming shortened V by 11 bases and J by 0 bases, and 16 bases separated the two germline ends. In DNA form, the CDR3 reads TGTGCCCCTCGACACGGCCGTATGAACACTGAAGCTTTCTTT. Translated, it gives CAPRHGRMNTEAFF.

There are many counts of this clonotype. V is TRBV7-9 and J is TRBJ1-1; D is uncertain. V lost 8 bases and J 2 bases, leaving 9 bases between the germline ends. The CDR3 loop spans 12 amino acids. The germline CDR1 and CDR2 sequences are SEHNR and FQNEAQ (reference sequence). This chain's CDR3 is CASRDSNTEAFF. CDR3 coding DNA: TGTGCCAGCCGCGACTCAAACACTGAAGCTTTCTTT.

This clonotype was seen at least ten times. The chain links TRBV18 to TRBJ2-7; 9 positions agree with TRBD1. The V segment lost 5 bases and the J segment 7 bases; nucleotides outside the gene matches: 6. The germline V gene encodes CDR1 KGHSH and CDR2 LQKENI. This CDR3 contains 13 residues. The CDR3 is CASSSGQGEEQYF. CDR3 DNA sequence: TGTGCCAGCTCATCGGGACAGGGCGAGGAGCAGTACTTC.

Details on this clonotype: A single base separates this from a much larger clone, so it may be a read error. This chain connects TRBV11-2 to TRBJ1-2; 10 nucleotides line up with TRBD1. J lost 6 bases, V lost 3 bases, and 7 bases had no gene match. CDR1 and CDR2 from the germline V gene are SGHAT and FQNNGV. The CDR3 loop spans 15 amino acids. CDR3 amino acids: CASSFSRGTGDGYTF. DNA for the CDR3: TGTGCCAGCAGCTTCAGCCGCGGGACAGGGGATGGCTACACCTTC.

This clonotype appeared many times. The chain links TRBV11-2 to TRBJ2-2, with D possibly matching TRBD1 (6 bases). The V end was cut by 5 bases, the J end by 1 base, with 8 bases between. The CDR3 has 14 amino acids. Germline V gives CDR1 SGHAT, CDR2 FQNNGV. CDR3 region: CASSKTGNTGELFF. CDR3 coding DNA: TGTGCCAGCAGCAAGACAGGGAACACCGGGGAGCTGTTTTTT.

In its sample, this clonotype was seen many times. The rearrangement joins TRBV18 to TRBJ2-1; TRBD2 aligns across 14 bases. The CDR3 consists of 17 residues. Germline CDR1 is KGHSH and CDR2 is LQKENI. J lost 9 bases, V lost 1 base, and 8 bases had no gene match. In nucleotides, the CDR3 is TGTGCCAGCTCACCACTCCCGGGACTAGCGGGAGTGGTTGAGCAGTTCTTC. Translating it yields CASSPLPGLAGVVEQFF.

This clonotype was observed at least ten times. The J gene is TRBJ2-2, the V gene TRBV2; possibly TRBD1 or TRBD2 for D (5 bases each). The CDR3 spans 13 residues. The V and J ends lost 7 bases and 4 bases respectively, with 10 bases between them. Germline values: CDR1 SNHLY, CDR2 FYNNEI. The chain's CDR3 is CASNRDLTGELFF. The CDR3 DNA follows: TGTGCCAGCAATAGGGACCTCACCGGGGAGCTGTTTTTT.

This clonotype was counted a few times. The CDR3 protein is CASRIGQAPSGANVLTF. The CDR3 region has the DNA TGTGCCAGCCGGATCGGACAGGCCCCCTCTGGGGCCAACGTCCTGACTTTC. The rearrangement uses TRBV6-2 or TRBV6-3 and TRBJ2-6, with 7 bases fitting TRBD1. CDR3 size: 17 residues. Germline CDR1 is MNHEY and CDR2 is SVGEGT. The ends lost 8 bases at V and 0 bases at J; junction bases unmatched: 10.

At least ten counts were recorded for this clonotype. The J gene is TRBJ1-2, the V gene TRBV28; D is uncertain. The CDR3 sequence is 13 residues long. CDR1 MDHEN and CDR2 SYDVKM come from the germline V gene. V lost 3 bases, J lost 1 base, and 6 bases lay in between. This chain's CDR3 is CASSFQSNYGYTF. In DNA, the CDR3 is TGTGCCAGCAGTTTCCAGAGTAACTATGGCTACACCTTC.